The source of this T cell receptor (beta chain) is a study of CD8 T cells in ankylosing spondylitis. The study, taken as a whole, reports: Clones linked to disease were reported to show significant enrichment in matched ankylosing spondylitis synovial fluid. Researchers report that disease-linked clones proved CD8+ and relatively rare in peripheral blood. Ankylosing spondylitis blood seemed to carry a telltale TCR beta motif made of fewer than 10 highly homologous variants.

Making the TCR beta libraries involved quantitative 5'-RACE with molecular barcodes. In TCRdb, the 5' RACE reads were re-called with MiXCR into one record per CDR3 protein. The sample has hundreds of thousands of distinct CDR3 sequences, 25% to 30% seen once. Remarks on this clonotype: Its antigen is unknown.

This CDR3 region has 12 residues. The V end lost 3 bases, the J end lost 15 bases, and 15 bases lay between the germline ends. The germline V gene has CDR1 MNHEY and CDR2 SVGAGI. The sample consisted of blood, either unsorted or a sorted T cell fraction (not recorded which). The sequence derives from a male donor with ankylosing spondylitis. The chain is built from TRBV6-5 and TRBJ2-1; D unresolved. CDR3 coding DNA: TGTGCCAGCAGTTATCACCTAGTGCTCTCGTTCTTC. Its translation is CASSYHLVLSFF.